Only a few counts were recorded for the clone carrying this T cell receptor beta chain. The antigen is unknown. These data come from a study of T cell repertoires in cytomegalovirus infection. Study summary: In the study, CMV epitopes included recently identified HLA-C-restricted and well-studied HLA-B-restricted ones. Study conclusions and caveats: The ex vivo response showed dominance by HLA-C-restricted CMV-specific TCR beta clonotypes. CMV carriers having the relevant HLA were flagged by cumulative public TCR beta family frequency.

One entry per CDR3 protein results from TCRdb running MiXCR on the reads. The top ten hold around three fifths of the sample, which has about 130,000 distinct CDR3 sequences, over 25% seen once. V lost 3 bases, J lost 5 bases, and 12 bases lay in between. CDR3 length equals 13 residues. Looked up from germline, CDR1 is SGHNT and CDR2 is YYREEE (reference sequence). This material consisted of CD8+ T cells from cultured PBMCs, taken from culture after CMV antigen stimulation. The origin of this receptor is a human donor in good health (CMV status not recorded). Some clones in this sample may be carry-over from other donors' samples. The chain employs TRBV5-4 and TRBJ2-7, with D possibly TRBD1 on 5 matching bases. The CDR3 region is CASSSTQGHEQYF. CDR3 sequence (DNA): TGTGCCAGCAGCTCCACCCAGGGCCACGAGCAGTACTTC.